Below, one TCR beta chain is given with its context. The sample comes from a study of blood T cell repertoires in COVID-19. Background on the study: COVID-19 samples, acute and convalescent, were from the United States, Italy and Spain. Sources were T cells, B-cell-depleted T cells, or PBMCs; the material itself was cDNA or gDNA.

In the source study's methods: Amplification of reference gene primers provided the estimated nucleated cell counts. Sequencing was performed with immunoSEQ multiplex PCR; in TCRdb, only in-frame clones are kept and a portion is missing. V, J and clone size are those of that table, while D and trimming were read from the DNA. Here the sample spans 390,000 or so clones, about 87% being singletons. CDR1 is SGHAT, CDR2 FQNNGV, per germline. Trimming stripped 1 base from V and 11 bases from J, with 9 bases between. This CDR3 is 12 amino acids long. In Seattle, patients joined the study during active infection and were tracked longitudinally.

Material for sequencing was peripheral blood. The V call is TRBV11-2, the J call TRBJ1-3; D unresolved. This sequence was found in a woman aged 25 to 39 with COVID-19, enrolled during active disease. The DNA of the CDR3 is TGTGCCAGCAGCTTAGCTTGGCCCCCCATATATTTT. As protein: CASSLAWPPIYF.